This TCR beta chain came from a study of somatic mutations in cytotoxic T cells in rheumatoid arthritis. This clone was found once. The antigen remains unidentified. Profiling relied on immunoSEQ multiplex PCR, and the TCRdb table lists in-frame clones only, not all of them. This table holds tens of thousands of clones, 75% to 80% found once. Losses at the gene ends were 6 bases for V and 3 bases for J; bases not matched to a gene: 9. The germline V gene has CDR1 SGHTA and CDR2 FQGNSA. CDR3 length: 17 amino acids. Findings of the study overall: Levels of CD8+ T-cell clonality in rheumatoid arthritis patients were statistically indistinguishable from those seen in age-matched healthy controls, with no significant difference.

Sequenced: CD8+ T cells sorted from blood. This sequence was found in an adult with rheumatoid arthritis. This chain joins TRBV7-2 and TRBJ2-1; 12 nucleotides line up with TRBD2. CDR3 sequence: CASRLAGGPVDYNEQFF. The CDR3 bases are TGTGCCAGCAGGCTAGCGGGAGGGCCAGTGGACTACAATGAGCAGTTCTTC.